This entry features one T cell receptor beta chain sequence. This record belongs to a study of blood T cell repertoires in COVID-19. The CDR3 covers 15 residues. The V end was cut by 1 base, the J end by 2 bases, with 7 bases between. Germline V gives CDR1 SGDLS, CDR2 YYNGEE. Sequencing was performed with immunoSEQ multiplex PCR; in TCRdb, only in-frame clones are kept and a portion is missing. The repertoire holds roughly 80,000 clones, with 84% as singletons. The sequencing sample was made of peripheral blood. This chain connects TRBV9 to TRBJ2-6; a weak D match, TRBD2 (6 bases). This TCR was sampled from a human donor in a cohort sampled during active COVID-19. DNA of the CDR3: TGTGCCAGCAGCGTACGGGGGACTGGGGCCAACGTCCTGACTTTC. It specifies CASSVRGTGANVLTF.